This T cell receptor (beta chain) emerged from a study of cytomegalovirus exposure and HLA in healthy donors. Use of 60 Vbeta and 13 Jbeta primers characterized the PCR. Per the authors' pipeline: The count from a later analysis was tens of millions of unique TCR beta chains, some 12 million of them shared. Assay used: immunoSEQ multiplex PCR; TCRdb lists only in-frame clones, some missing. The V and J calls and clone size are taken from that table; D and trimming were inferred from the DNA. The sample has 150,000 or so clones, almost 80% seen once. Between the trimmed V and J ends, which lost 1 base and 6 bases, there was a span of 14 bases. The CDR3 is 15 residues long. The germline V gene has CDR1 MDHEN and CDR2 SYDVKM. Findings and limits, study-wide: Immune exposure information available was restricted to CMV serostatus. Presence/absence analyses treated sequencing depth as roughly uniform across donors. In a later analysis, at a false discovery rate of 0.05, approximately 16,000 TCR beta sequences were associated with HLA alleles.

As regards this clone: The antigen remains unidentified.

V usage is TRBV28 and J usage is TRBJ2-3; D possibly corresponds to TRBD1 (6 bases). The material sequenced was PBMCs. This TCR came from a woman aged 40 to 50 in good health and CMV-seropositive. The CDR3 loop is CASSLFTQGMDTQYF. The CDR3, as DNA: TGTGCCAGCAGTTTATTCACACAGGGAATGGATACGCAGTATTTT.